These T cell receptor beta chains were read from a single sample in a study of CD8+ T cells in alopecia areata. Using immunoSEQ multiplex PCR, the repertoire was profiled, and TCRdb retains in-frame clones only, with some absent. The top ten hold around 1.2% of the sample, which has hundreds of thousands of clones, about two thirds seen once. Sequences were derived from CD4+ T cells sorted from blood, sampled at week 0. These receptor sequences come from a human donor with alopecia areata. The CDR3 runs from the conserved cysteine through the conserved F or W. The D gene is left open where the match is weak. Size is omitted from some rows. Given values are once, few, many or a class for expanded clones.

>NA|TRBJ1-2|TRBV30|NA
CAWSLGRYGYTF
TGTGCCTGGAGTCTGGGACGCTATGGCTACACCTTC
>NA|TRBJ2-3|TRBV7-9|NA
CASSYGPVSTDTQYF
TGTGCCAGCAGTTATGGTCCAGTTAGCACAGATACGCAGTATTTT
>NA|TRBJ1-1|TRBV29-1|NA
CSAWTDANTEAFF
TGCAGCGCTTGGACAGATGCGAACACTGAAGCTTTCTTT
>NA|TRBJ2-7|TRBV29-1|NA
CSVLGPGEQYF
TGCAGCGTCTTGGGCCCGGGAGAGCAGTACTTC
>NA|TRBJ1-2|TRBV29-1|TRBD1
CSVGNRGNYGYTF
TGCAGCGTTGGGAACAGGGGCAACTATGGCTACACCTTC
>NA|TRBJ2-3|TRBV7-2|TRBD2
CASSLYTGGRTDTQYF
TGTGCCAGCAGCTTATATACGGGGGGTCGCACAGATACGCAGTATTTT
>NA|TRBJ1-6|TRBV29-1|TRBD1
CSVGDRGNSPLHF
TGCAGCGTTGGGGACAGGGGAAATTCACCCCTCCACTTT
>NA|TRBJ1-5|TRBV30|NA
CAWSRGDQPQHF
TGTGCCTGGAGCCGGGGGGATCAGCCCCAGCATTTT
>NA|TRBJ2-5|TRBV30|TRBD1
CAWRKWTGDQETQYF
TGTGCCTGGAGGAAATGGACAGGGGATCAAGAGACCCAGTACTTC
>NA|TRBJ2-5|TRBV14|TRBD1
CASSQGLSRGYQETQYF
TGTGCCAGCAGCCAAGGCCTCAGCAGGGGGTACCAAGAGACCCAGTACTTC
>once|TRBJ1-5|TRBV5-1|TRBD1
CASSLAGQSNQPQHF
TGCGCCAGCAGCTTGGCGGGACAGAGCAATCAGCCCCAGCATTTT
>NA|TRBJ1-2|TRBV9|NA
CASSGVTGVSGYTF
TGTGCCAGCAGCGGGGTGACAGGAGTATCCGGCTACACCTTC
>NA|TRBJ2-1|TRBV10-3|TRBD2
CAISETSGANNEQFF
TGTGCCATCAGTGAGACTAGCGGGGCGAACAATGAGCAGTTCTTC
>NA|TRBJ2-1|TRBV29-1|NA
CSATGIYNEQFF
TGCAGCGCTACAGGGATCTACAATGAGCAGTTCTTC